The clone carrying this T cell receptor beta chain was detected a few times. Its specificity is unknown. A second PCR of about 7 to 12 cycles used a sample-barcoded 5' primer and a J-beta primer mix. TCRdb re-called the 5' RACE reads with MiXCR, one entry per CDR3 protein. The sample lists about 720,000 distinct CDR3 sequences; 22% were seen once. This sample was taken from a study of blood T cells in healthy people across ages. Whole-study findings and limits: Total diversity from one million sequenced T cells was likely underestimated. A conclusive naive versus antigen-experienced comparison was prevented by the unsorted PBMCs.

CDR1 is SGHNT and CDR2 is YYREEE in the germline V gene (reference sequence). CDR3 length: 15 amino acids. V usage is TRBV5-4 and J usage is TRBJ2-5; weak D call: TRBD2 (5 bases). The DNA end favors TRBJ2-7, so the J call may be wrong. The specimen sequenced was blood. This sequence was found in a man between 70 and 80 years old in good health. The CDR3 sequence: CASSPGDPGFFEQYF. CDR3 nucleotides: TGTGCCAGCAGCCCCGGGGATCCGGGTTTTTTCGAGCAGTACTTC.